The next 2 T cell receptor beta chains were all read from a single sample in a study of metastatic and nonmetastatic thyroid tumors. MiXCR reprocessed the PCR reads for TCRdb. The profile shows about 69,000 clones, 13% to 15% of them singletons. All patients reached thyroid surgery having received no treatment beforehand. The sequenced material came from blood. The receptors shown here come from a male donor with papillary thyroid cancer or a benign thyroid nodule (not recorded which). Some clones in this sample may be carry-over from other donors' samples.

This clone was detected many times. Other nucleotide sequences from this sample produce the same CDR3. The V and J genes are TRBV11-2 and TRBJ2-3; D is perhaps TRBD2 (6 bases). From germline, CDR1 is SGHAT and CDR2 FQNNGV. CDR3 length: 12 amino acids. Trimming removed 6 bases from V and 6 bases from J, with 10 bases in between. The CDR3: CASSIGGDTQYF. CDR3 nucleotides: TGTGCCAGCAGTATCGGAGGGGATACGCAGTATTTT.

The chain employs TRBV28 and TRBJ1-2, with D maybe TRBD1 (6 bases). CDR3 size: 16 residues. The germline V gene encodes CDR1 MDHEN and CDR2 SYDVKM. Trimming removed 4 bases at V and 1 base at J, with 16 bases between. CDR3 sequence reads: CASSSTAPDSNYGYTF. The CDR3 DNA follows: TGTGCCAGCAGTTCAACCGCCCCGGACAGTAACTATGGCTACACCTTC.